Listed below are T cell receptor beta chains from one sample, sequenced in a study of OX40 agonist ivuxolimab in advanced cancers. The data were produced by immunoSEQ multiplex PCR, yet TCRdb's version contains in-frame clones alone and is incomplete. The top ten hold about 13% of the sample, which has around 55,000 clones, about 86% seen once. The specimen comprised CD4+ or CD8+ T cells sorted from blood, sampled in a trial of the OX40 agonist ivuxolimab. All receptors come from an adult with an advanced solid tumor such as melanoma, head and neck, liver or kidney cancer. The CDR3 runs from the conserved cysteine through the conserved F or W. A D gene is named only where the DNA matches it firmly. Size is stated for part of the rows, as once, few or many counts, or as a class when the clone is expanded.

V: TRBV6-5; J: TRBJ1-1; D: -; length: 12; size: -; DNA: TGTGCCAGCGAGGGAGCGAACACTGAAGCTTTCTTT; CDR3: CASEGANTEAFF
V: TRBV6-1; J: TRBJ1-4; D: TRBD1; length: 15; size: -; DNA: TGTGCCAGCAGTCAGGGACAGGGGAAGGATGAAAAACTGTTTTTT; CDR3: CASSQGQGKDEKLFF
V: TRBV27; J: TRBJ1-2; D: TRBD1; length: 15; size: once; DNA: TGTGCCAGCAGACCGGCGGGACAGGCCTACTATGGCTACACCTTC; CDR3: CASRPAGQAYYGYTF
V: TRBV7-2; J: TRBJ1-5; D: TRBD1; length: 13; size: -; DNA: TGTGCCAGCAGCTCGACAGGGATTCAGCCCCAGCATTTT; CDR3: CASSSTGIQPQHF
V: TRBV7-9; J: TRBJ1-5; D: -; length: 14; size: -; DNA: TGTGCCAGCAGCCCAGTCGATAGCAATCAGCCCCAGCATTTT; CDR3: CASSPVDSNQPQHF
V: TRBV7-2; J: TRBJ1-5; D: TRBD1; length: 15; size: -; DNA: TGTGCCAGCAGCTTAGAGGGGGCGGGCAATCAGCCCCAGCATTTT; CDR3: CASSLEGAGNQPQHF
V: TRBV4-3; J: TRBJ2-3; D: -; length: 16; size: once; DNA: TGCGCCAGCAGCCACTGGCGTGGAGGTGACACAGATACGCAGTATTTT; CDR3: CASSHWRGGDTDTQYF
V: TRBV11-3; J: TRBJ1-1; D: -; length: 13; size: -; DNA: TGTGCCAGCAGCTTCTACGCCGGGGAGCGGGCTTTCTTT; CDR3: CASSFYAGERAFF
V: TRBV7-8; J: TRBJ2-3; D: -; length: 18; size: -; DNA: TGTGCCAGCAGCTTACTAGTCCCCTCGACCTCTAGCACAGATACGCAGTATTTT; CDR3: CASSLLVPSTSSTDTQYF
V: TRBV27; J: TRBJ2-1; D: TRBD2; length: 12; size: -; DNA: TGTGCCAGCGGGGACTACTACAATGAGCAGTTCTTC; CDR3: CASGDYYNEQFF